Included here is one T cell receptor (beta chain) sequence, with context. The V segment lost 6 bases and the J segment 10 bases; nucleotides outside the gene matches: 25. This CDR3 has 20 residues. Germline CDR1 and CDR2: MDHEN and SYDVKM. This record belongs to a study of blood T cell repertoires in COVID-19. TCRdb keeps only in-frame clones here, not all; method: immunoSEQ multiplex PCR. The data hold 200,000 or so clones, with 75% to 90% observed a single time. The sample taken for sequencing was peripheral blood. This TCR was sampled from a human donor with active or convalescent COVID-19. The donor label of this sample is uncertain. V and J are TRBV28 and TRBJ1-6, with 9 bases that match TRBD1. The CDR3 region is CASSQSGTGIYWVAYSPLHF. The CDR3 bases are TGTGCCAGCAGCCAATCCGGGACAGGGATTTACTGGGTCGCGTACTCACCCCTCCACTTT. Combining the CDR3 with reference TRBV28 and TRBJ1-6 gives the whole variable domain DVKVTQSSRYLVKRTGEKVFLECVQDMDHENMFWYRQDPGLGLRLIYFSYDVKMKEKGDIPEGYSVSREKKERFSLILESASTNQTSMYLCASSQSGTGIYWVAYSPLHFGNGTRLTVT.